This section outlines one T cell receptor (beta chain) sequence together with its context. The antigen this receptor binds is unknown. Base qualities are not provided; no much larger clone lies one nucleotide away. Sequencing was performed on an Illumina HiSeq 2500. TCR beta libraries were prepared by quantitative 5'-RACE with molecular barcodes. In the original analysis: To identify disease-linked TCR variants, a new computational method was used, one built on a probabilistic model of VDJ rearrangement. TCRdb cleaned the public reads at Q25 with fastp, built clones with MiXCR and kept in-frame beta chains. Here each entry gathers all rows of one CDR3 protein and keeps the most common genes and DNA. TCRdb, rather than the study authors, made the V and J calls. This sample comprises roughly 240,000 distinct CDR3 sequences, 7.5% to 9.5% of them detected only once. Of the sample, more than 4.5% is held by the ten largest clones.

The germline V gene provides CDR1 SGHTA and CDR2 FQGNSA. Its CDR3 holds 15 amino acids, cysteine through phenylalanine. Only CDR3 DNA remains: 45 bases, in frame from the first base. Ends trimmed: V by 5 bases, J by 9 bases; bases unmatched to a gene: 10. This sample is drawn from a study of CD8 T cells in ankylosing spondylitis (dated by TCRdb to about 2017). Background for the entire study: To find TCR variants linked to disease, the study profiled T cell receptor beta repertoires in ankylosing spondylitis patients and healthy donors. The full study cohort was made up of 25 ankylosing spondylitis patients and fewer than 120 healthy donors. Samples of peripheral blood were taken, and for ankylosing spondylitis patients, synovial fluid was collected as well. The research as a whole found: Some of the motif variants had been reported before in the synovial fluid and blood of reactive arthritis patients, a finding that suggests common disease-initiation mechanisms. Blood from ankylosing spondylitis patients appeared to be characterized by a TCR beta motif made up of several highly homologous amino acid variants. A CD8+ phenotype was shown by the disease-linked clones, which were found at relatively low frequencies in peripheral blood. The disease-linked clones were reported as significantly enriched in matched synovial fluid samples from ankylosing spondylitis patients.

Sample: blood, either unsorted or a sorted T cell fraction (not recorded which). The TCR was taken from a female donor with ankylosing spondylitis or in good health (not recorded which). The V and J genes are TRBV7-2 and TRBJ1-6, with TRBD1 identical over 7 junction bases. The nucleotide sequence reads TGTGCCAGCAGCCCCGAAAGAGGGGGCCTTTCACCCCTCCACTTT. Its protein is CASSPERGGLSPLHF.